A single sample gave rise to the 19 T cell receptor beta chains below, sequenced in a study of identical twins. TCRdb re-analysed the 5' RACE reads in MiXCR, keeping a single row per CDR3 protein. Among roughly 1,500,000 distinct CDR3 sequences listed, around a third were seen once. Sequences were obtained from cord blood. The receptors were gathered from a newborn girl in good health.

The rearrangement joins TRBV12-3 or TRBV12-4 to TRBJ1-1, with a tentative D call TRBD1 (6 bases). This CDR3 has 14 residues. The V gene lost 6 bases and the J gene lost 2 bases, with 13 bases spanning the gap. CDR3 bases: TGTGCCAGCAGACTGACAGGAGACAACACTGAAGCTTTCTTT. Encoded protein: CASRLTGDNTEAFF.

This clonotype was seen only a few times. The chain couples TRBV12-5 to TRBJ2-5; 7 positions agree with TRBD1. Germline lookup yields CDR1 LGHNT and CDR2 FRNRAP. J was trimmed by 3 bases and V by 1 base; bases with no gene match: 2. The CDR3 totals 14 residues. The CDR3, as DNA: TGTGCTAGTGGTTTGGGACAGGGAAAAGAGACCCAGTACTTC. Translating it yields CASGLGQGKETQYF. Supplemented by reference TRBV12-5 and TRBJ2-5, the full variable domain reads DARVTQTPRHKVTEMGQEVTMRCQPILGHNTVFWYRQTMMQGLELLAYFRNRAPLDDSGMPKDRFSAEMPDATLATLKIQPSEPRDSAVYFCASGLGQGKETQYFGPGTRLLVL.

The chain recombines TRBV7-2 with TRBJ2-6; D is perhaps TRBD1 (6 bases). Germline V gene lookup returns CDR1 SGHTA and CDR2 FQGNSA. The CDR3 contains 16 residues. V lost 2 bases and J 4 bases, leaving 12 bases between the germline ends. The CDR3 nucleotides are TGTGCCAGCAGCTTAAACAGGGTTTCAGGGGCCAACGTCCTGACTTTC. Encoded protein: CASSLNRVSGANVLTF.

This clonotype was recorded a few times. The rearrangement joins TRBV3-1 to TRBJ2-7, with a weak D call TRBD1 (6 bases). The V end lost 4 bases, the J end lost 3 bases, and 13 bases lay between the germline ends. The CDR3 runs to 14 residues. The V gene's germline CDR1 is LGHDT and CDR2 YNNKEL (reference sequence). The CDR3 nucleotides read TGTGCCAGCAGCCCCGGACAGTTCTTCTACGAGCAGTACTTC. It codes for CASSPGQFFYEQYF.

The chain links TRBV7-2 to TRBJ1-2; the match to TRBD1 covers 9 bases. CDR1 is SGHTA, CDR2 FQGNSA, per germline. CDR3 length equals 15 residues. With 2 bases clipped from V and 8 bases from J, the junction kept 9 bases outside the gene matches. CDR3: CASSLPGTGRRGYTF. The CDR3 bases are TGTGCCAGCAGCTTACCCGGGACAGGGAGAAGAGGCTACACCTTC.

This CDR3 is CASSIMLGQGARNEQFF. The CDR3 DNA follows: TGTGCCAGTAGTATTATGCTCGGACAGGGGGCGCGAAATGAGCAGTTCTTC. The V and J genes are TRBV19 and TRBJ2-1; TRBD1 matches 11 bases. Germline CDR1 reads LNHDA; CDR2 reads SQIVND (reference sequence). V shed 3 bases and J 7 bases; nucleotides not matched to a gene: 11. There are 17 residues in the CDR3.

This clonotype turned up a few times. The chain is built from TRBV12-3 or TRBV12-4 and TRBJ2-1; 12 nucleotides line up with TRBD2. J gave up 7 bases and V 7 bases, and 11 bases lay outside the gene matches. CDR3 length: 16 residues. CDR3 sequence: CASTATSGSVRNEQFF. CDR3 bases: TGTGCCAGCACCGCGACTAGCGGGAGTGTTCGGAATGAGCAGTTCTTC.

The V call is TRBV10-2, the J call TRBJ2-5, with D possibly matching TRBD2 (6 bases). Trimming cost V 5 bases and J 1 base, with 11 bases left between them. This CDR3 is 14 amino acids long. Germline lookup yields CDR1 WSHSY and CDR2 SAAADI. In nucleotides, the CDR3 is TGCGCCAGCAGTTGGGGACTCCTCCAAGAGACCCAGTACTTC. Amino acid sequence: CASSWGLLQETQYF.

DNA for the CDR3: TGTGCCAGCAGCCCCCAGGGGTCTTGGAAGACCCAGTACTTC. Protein sequence: CASSPQGSWKTQYF. The chain carries TRBV7-9 and TRBJ2-7; tentatively, D is TRBD1 (6 bases). The end of the DNA is better explained by TRBJ2-5, so the J call may be wrong. The V gene's germline CDR1 is SEHNR and CDR2 FQNEAQ (reference sequence). CDR3 length equals 14 residues.

This clonotype was seen more than once but under ten times. J is TRBJ1-1 and V is TRBV6-6; D is undetermined. The CDR3 runs 14 residues. V lost 2 bases and J 1 base, leaving 8 bases between the germline ends. Looked up from germline, CDR1 is MNHNY and CDR2 is SVGAGI (reference sequence). CDR3 residues: CASSYNGRNTEAFF. CDR3 coding DNA: TGTGCCAGCAGTTACAACGGACGGAACACTGAAGCTTTCTTT.

As to this clonotype: One end of the junction fails to match germline, which may point to a read error. V usage is TRBV2 and J usage is TRBJ2-4, with TRBD1 identical over 7 bases. Germline assignment: CDR1 SNHLY and CDR2 FYNNEI. The CDR3 spans 14 residues. CDR3 bases: TGCGCCACCAAAGAACAGGGGTGGAGAAACATTCAGTACTTC. It specifies CATKEQGWRNIQYF.

The genes are TRBV5-1 and TRBJ1-4; 8 bases line up with TRBD1. This CDR3 spans 15 amino acids. V dropped 5 bases and J dropped 0; count of bases not matched to a gene: 3. Germline CDR1 and CDR2: SGHRS and YFSETQ. The CDR3 DNA reads as TGCGCCAGCAGGACACAGGGGGCAACTAATGAAAAACTGTTTTTT. The encoded protein is CASRTQGATNEKLFF.

This sequence joins TRBV10-3 and TRBJ1-1, with D possibly matching TRBD1 (5 bases). V lost 3 bases to trimming and J lost 0 bases, with 14 bases between them. There are 16 residues in the CDR3. Germline CDR1 ENHRY, CDR2 SYGVKD. The CDR3: CAISDEGAKMNTEAFF. CDR3 sequence (DNA): TGTGCCATCAGTGATGAAGGGGCAAAGATGAACACTGAAGCTTTCTTT.

The chain joins TRBV5-1 to TRBJ2-5; the D is unclear. V was pared by 4 bases and J by 5 bases, with 12 bases between. The germline gives CDR1 SGHRS, CDR2 YFSETQ. The CDR3 sequence is 13 residues long. CDR3 loop: CASSVGISETQYF. The CDR3 coding sequence is TGCGCCAGCAGCGTAGGGATTAGCGAGACCCAGTACTTC.

CDR3 DNA: TGTGCCAGCAGCCTGCTAGTGGGGGTCTACAATGAGCAGTTCTTC. Its translation: CASSLLVGVYNEQFF. J is TRBJ2-1 and V is TRBV11-2; D possibly uses TRBD1 or TRBD2 (5 bases each). Trimming removed 5 bases from V and 3 bases from J, with 14 bases in between. This CDR3 contains 15 residues. Per germline, CDR1 SGHAT and CDR2 FQNNGV.

The rearrangement uses TRBV25-1 and TRBJ2-1, with 16 bases identical to TRBD2. Germline V gene lookup returns CDR1 MGHDK and CDR2 SYGVNS. V lost 4 bases, J lost 5 bases, and 11 bases stayed unmatched. The CDR3 runs to 19 residues. The CDR3, as DNA: TGTGCCAGCAGTGCACATGGGACTAGCGGGAGGGCCCTCCACAATGAGCAGTTCTTC. This gives the protein CASSAHGTSGRALHNEQFF.

The V gene is TRBV6-1, the J gene TRBJ1-2; no firm D call. V lost 7 bases and J 9 bases, leaving 27 bases between the germline ends. The germline V gene encodes CDR1 MNHNS and CDR2 SASEGT. The CDR3 length is 16 residues. In DNA form, the CDR3 reads TGTGCCAGCACTCAAACCGCGGGCAGTGGCGTGAGGAGCTACACCTTC. This codes for CASTQTAGSGVRSYTF.

In the case of this clonotype: The junction and the germline gene differ at one end; a read error may be behind it. The DNA of the CDR3 is TGTGCCAGCAGCTTAGAGGGGGCTGAGCAGTACTTC. It translates to CASSLEGAEQYF. V gene TRBV5-1 combines with J gene TRBJ2-7, with 7 nucleotides matching TRBD1. Looked up from germline, CDR1 is SGHRS and CDR2 is YFSETQ. This CDR3 is 12 amino acids long. Supplemented by reference TRBV5-1 and TRBJ2-7, the full variable domain reads KAGVTQTPRYLIKTRGQQVTLSCSPISGHRSVSWYQQTPGQGLQFLFEYFSETQRNKGNFPGRFSGRQFSNSRSEMNVSTLELGDSALYLCASSLEGAEQYFGPGTRLTVT.

The chain is built from TRBV5-1 and TRBJ2-2; no firm D call. The CDR3 is made up of 13 amino acids. The V gene's germline CDR1 is SGHRS and CDR2 YFSETQ. V dropped 1 base and J dropped 7 bases, with 8 bases sitting between them. The CDR3 protein is CASSLSTIGELFF. CDR3 nucleotide sequence: TGCGCCAGCAGCTTGTCGACGATCGGGGAGCTGTTTTTT.